This T cell receptor beta chain was recovered during a study of cytomegalovirus exposure and HLA in healthy donors (dated 2017 in TCRdb). Study-level background: An earlier analysis of 587 of the donors reported around 280 Gb of sequence data and 117 million unique TCR beta sequences obtained from 180 million or so T cells. Roughly 300 gigabases of sequencing data and around 90 million unique TCR sequences made up an early release that covered 500 to 650 HLA-typed donors. Of the 300 to 400 genotyped donors, about 80% fell in the genetic ancestry cluster associated with self-reported Caucasian donors. The aim of the study was to test whether cataloging public T cell receptors could identify signatures of past pathogen exposure. The study profiled the T cell repertoires of fewer than 850 subjects by immunosequencing and related them to cytomegalovirus serostatus. Along with the approximately 600-subject first cohort, a separate validation cohort of roughly 110 different subjects was used. High-throughput TCR immunosequencing, statistical association of individual TCRs with disease status, and machine learning were combined to predict cytomegalovirus infection status. A later analysis re-examined previously published TCR beta repertoires from more than 550 donors and added high-resolution HLA genotyping to investigate patterns of TCR occurrence. Rather than drawing on any new phenotypic data, the later analysis identified candidate immune exposures from TCR beta sequences and the way those sequences occurred across donors. An earlier analysis of several hundred of the donors used high-throughput TCR beta sequencing to judge whether each TCR beta V gene segment behaved as functional or pseudogenic. Alongside the repertoire data, information on donor age, sex, ethnicity and CMV serostatus was compiled. Genome-wide SNP genotypes for about three fifths of the 666 donors were used in a later genetic analysis, which treated that subset as a discovery cohort. Every repertoire in the discovery cohort had been generated on one and the same sequencing platform. HLA typing covered class I and class II loci at four-digit resolution. The number of typed donors differed by locus: about 629-640 for A, B, C, DRB1 and DQB1; approximately 530 for DQA1; fewer than 610 for DPA1; and 400 to 480 for DPB1. Roughly 5 DR-DQ haplotypes were handled as single units for association and clustering because linkage in the cohort was strong. Among 398 genotyped donors of the cohort, an average of about 240,000 unique TCR beta nucleotide sequences were sequenced per donor, about a sixth of them non-productive.

The library was made by the immunoSEQ multiplex PCR assay. A mixture of 60 forward primers for TCR Vbeta segments and 13 reverse primers for TCR Jbeta segments was used in the multiplex PCR. The CDR3 region of rearranged TCR beta genes was amplified from genomic DNA by a multiplex PCR assay. The Illumina HiSeq System was used to sequence the amplified TCR beta libraries as 87-base-pair reads. Regarding the original processing steps: A later analysis counted approximately 84 million unique TCR beta chains across the approximately 700 repertoires, and approximately 11 million of these chains were shared by at least two donors. A nearest-neighbor algorithm error-corrected the raw reads and collapsed the reads into unique sequences, merging closely related sequences to remove PCR and sequencing errors. To assign V, D and J gene segments, CDR3 sequences were aligned to IMGT reference sequences. For a sequence to be retained, at least a six-nucleotide match to both a V gene segment and a J gene segment was required. A rearrangement counted as productive if the CDR3 had no stop codons and remained in frame with V and J, and every other rearrangement counted as non-productive. CDR3 was defined by IMGT convention, running from the second conserved V-encoded cysteine to the conserved J-encoded phenylalanine. In an earlier analysis of approximately 590 of the donors, sequences lacking an unambiguous match to a single V gene segment were excluded. In an earlier analysis of 587 of the donors, V segments were called functional above 56.7% productive rearrangements and were called segregating when the between-donor standard deviation exceeded 5%. To diagnose cytomegalovirus status from the catalog of TCR beta chain sequences, a statistical classification framework was built. V and J gene assignment, in a later analysis, came from comparing TCR nucleotide sequences with IMGT/GENE-DB human TR gene sequences. In a later analysis, CDR3 sequences and most-parsimonious VDJ recombination scenarios were assigned using the TCRdist pipeline. A later analysis defined each TCR beta chain by its CDR3 amino acid sequence plus V-gene family, and excluded reads lacking a unique V-gene family. A later analysis removed roughly 590 highly shared, low-generation-probability nucleotide sequences to deal with suspected cross-contamination and a sequencing artifact. A later analysis calculated a clonal expansion index for each public chain from normalized within-repertoire ranks of inferred template counts. In a later analysis, generation probabilities were computed using a VDJ recombination model fitted to out-of-frame rearrangements, and the results were checked against IGoR. A later analysis scored TCR-TCR, TCR-HLA and TCR-CMV co-occurrence with hypergeometric tests, applying a repertoire-size bias correction to TCR pairs. To estimate false discovery rates, a later analysis permuted the HLA or CMV assignments 20 times. In a later analysis, co-occurring TCRs were grouped using DBSCAN, and TCRdist sequence similarity was added for clustering within HLA-allele-positive subsets. Repertoires with fewer than 30,000 or more than 120,000 public chains were left out of co-occurrence clustering, as were about five repertoires with anomalous nucleotide sharing. Held by TCRdb, this immuneACCESS table contains in-frame sequences only and omits some clones. Under half of the omission traces to an unresolved V gene where checked; the cause of the rest is unknown. The V and J calls and clone size are taken from that table; D and trimming were inferred from the DNA. Present in this sample are over 120,000 clones, 77% of which were seen just once. Jointly, the top ten make up roughly 4.2% of the sample.

Trimming leaves V shorter by 7 bases and J shorter by 0 bases, with the junction holding 7 bases beyond the gene matches. The CDR3 spans 15 residues, from the cysteine through the phenylalanine. The retained sequence is limited to the CDR3, 45 bases, with the frame set at the first base. The germline V gene supplies CDR1 MNHEY and CDR2 SVGAGI. Results and caveats for the whole study, not just this receptor: In a later analysis, TCR association rates were found to vary across HLA loci, with the most associated TCRs seen for DRB1 alleles and the fewest for HLA-C alleles. In both the original and validation cohorts, the classifier was reported to diagnose cytomegalovirus status with high specificity and sensitivity. In a later genetic analysis, a missense DCLRE1C variant was associated with V-gene and J-gene trimming of TCR beta chains, and the association was replicated in an independent cohort. In a later analysis, several top co-occurrence clusters were reported to appear linked to parvovirus B19, influenza, CMV and Epstein-Barr virus. In the study, about 150 TCR beta chains were listed as associated with cytomegalovirus. Because counts were too low, roughly 17 rarely observed V segments, including chromosome 9 orphons, were left out of the earlier analysis of about 620 of the donors. It was suggested by the authors that the approach could potentially be generalized to other disease states and immunological phenotypes. A later genetic analysis reported fewer N-insertions in productive TCRs among donors in an Asian-associated ancestry cluster than the roughly 700-donor mean. A cluster of highly shared sequence variants was judged likely to be a technical artifact of the sequencing pipeline. Immune exposure information for the cohort was limited to CMV serostatus. In this cohort, only TCR beta chains were sequenced, and detectable features were limited by the absence of alpha or paired-chain data. Because some donors lacked HLA typing at each locus, the association tests relied only on the typed subset. Linkage disequilibrium might explain the correlated functional status among segregating V segments, but an unknown experimental factor could not be ruled out. Some IMGT-functional V segments, including TRBV6-2 and TRBV6-3, could not be told apart with the 87-base-pair reads, so those segments were excluded. Sequencing depth was assumed to be roughly uniform across donors in the presence/absence analyses, though that assumption may not hold. According to a later analysis, most CMV-associated TCR beta chains appeared to be HLA-restricted, and the HLA associations seemed to be driven largely by CMV exposure. Most TCR sequences were seen in very few donors, while some public TCRs were found in many individuals. In an earlier analysis of roughly 500 of the donors, most TCR beta V segments appeared in productive rearrangements about 90% or about 30% of the time, broadly matching IMGT annotations. Specific HLA alleles were associated with roughly 16,000 TCR beta sequences at a false discovery rate of 0.05 in a later analysis. A further reported finding was that TCR beta sequences accurately predicted the HLA-A and HLA-B alleles for most subjects in the first cohort. Compared with equally common non-associated chains, HLA-associated TCR beta chains in a later analysis were more clonally expanded and had lower generation probabilities. Three of the identified cytomegalovirus-associated TCR beta chains were confirmed in vitro to be specific for cytomegalovirus antigens. When HLA alleles, especially DR and DQ, strongly co-occurred, TCR associations were difficult to assign to individual alleles.

The cohort comprised some 680 healthy bone marrow donors. Cohort members were all nominally healthy when sampled, although unrecorded immune exposures were likely present. The donor was CMV seronegative and belonged to the group of 350 to 400 seronegative cohort members. A peripheral blood sample was collected from each donor, and TCR beta sequencing was performed on peripheral blood mononuclear cells. Genomic DNA extraction from the blood cell samples was performed with the Qiagen DNeasy Blood Extraction Kit. Worth noting for this clone: There is no known antigen for this receptor. Qualities for individual bases were not recorded, and no much larger clone is one base off.

The sample comprised PBMCs. The chain is encoded by TRBV6-5 joined to TRBJ1-2; TRBD1 matches 8 bases in the middle. The clonotype comes from a male donor in good health and CMV-seronegative. The nucleotide sequence reads TGTGCCAGCATCCGGCGACAGGGGTCTAACTATGGCTACACCTTC. Its translation is CASIRRQGSNYGYTF.